The rows below give T cell receptor beta chains drawn from one sample of a study of OX40 agonist ivuxolimab in advanced cancers. The data were produced by immunoSEQ multiplex PCR, yet TCRdb's version contains in-frame clones alone and is incomplete. Of tens of thousands of clones listed, around nine tenths are singletons. The source material was CD4+ or CD8+ T cells sorted from blood, sampled in a trial of the OX40 agonist ivuxolimab. Every receptor here comes from an adult with an advanced solid tumor such as melanoma, head and neck, liver or kidney cancer. The CDR3 runs from the conserved cysteine through the conserved F or W. Expanded clones get a size class; other rows say once, few or many, or leave the size out.

size,V,J,CDR3
.,TRBV27,TRBJ2-1,CASSFGRSYNEQFF
.,TRBV27,TRBJ2-5,CASSLTRLAGQTQYF
.,TRBV2,TRBJ2-1,CASSAADYNEQFF
few,TRBV2,TRBJ1-2,CARTGDLYGYTF
.,TRBV7-9,TRBJ2-3,CASSPTIPTLGDTQYF
.,TRBV4-1,TRBJ2-1,CASSPLTVDEQFF
.,TRBV5-1,TRBJ1-2,CASSTLTGGSPSYGYTF
once,TRBV9,TRBJ1-1,CASTYNPKGETEAFF
.,TRBV18,TRBJ1-2,CASSPSNDGLITPRGYGYTF
.,TRBV19,TRBJ2-1,CASSPDRGSYNEQFF
.,TRBV6-6,TRBJ1-1,CASSSSPTYTEAFF
.,TRBV19,TRBJ2-3,CASSMEAGGTDTQYF
.,TRBV7-8,TRBJ1-5,CASSLDRGSNQPQHF
.,TRBV6-1,TRBJ1-1,CASSEGQGFSEAFF
.,TRBV7-2,TRBJ2-7,CASSFSASYEQYF
.,TRBV5-1,TRBJ2-1,CASSLMGFLAGAKGNEQFF
.,TRBV11-2,TRBJ2-1,CASSLGSGRNNEQFF
.,TRBV27,TRBJ2-2,CASSLLGTGTTGELFF
.,TRBV7-9,TRBJ2-7,CASSTTTNYEQYF
.,TRBV4-3,TRBJ2-7,CASSQGTGTYEQYF
.,TRBV27,TRBJ1-1,CASSLGFNTEAFF